This paragraph covers one T cell receptor (beta chain) sequence. The CDR3 consists of 15 residues. Trimming cost V 6 bases and J 4 bases, with 15 bases left between them. Per the germline V gene, CDR1 is MNHEY and CDR2 is SVGAGI. The data stem from a study of cytomegalovirus exposure and HLA in healthy donors. This PCR relied on a set of 60 Vbeta primers and 13 Jbeta primers. The assay was immunoSEQ multiplex PCR, and TCRdb's table has in-frame clones only and misses some. The table includes approximately 150,000 clones, around three quarters detected once. The TCR originated in a woman in her late teens or twenties in good health and CMV-seropositive. This chain connects TRBV6-5 to TRBJ1-4; D unresolved. Sample: PBMCs. The CDR3 sequence: CASRRHRSSNEKLFF. The CDR3 DNA reads TGTGCCAGCAGGCGTCACAGAAGTAGTAATGAAAAACTGTTTTTT.